The 6 T cell receptor beta chains below come from one sample, sequenced in a study of T cell repertoires in cytomegalovirus infection. For these TCRs, the target antigens are not known. TCRdb analysed the reads with MiXCR anew, one entry per CDR3 protein. The repertoire holds 90,000 to 110,000 distinct CDR3 sequences, with 25% to 30% as singletons. The sequencing used CD8+ T cells from cultured PBMCs, collected from culture after CMV antigen stimulation. Receptor source: a human donor in good health (CMV status not recorded). Some clones in this sample may be carry-over from other donors' samples.

The CDR3 loop is CASSLTGVGEQFF. CDR3 sequence (DNA): TGTGCCAGCAGTTTAACAGGGGTTGGTGAGCAGTTCTTC. The chain combines TRBV27 with TRBJ2-1; TRBD1 matches 7 bases. V trimming: 2 bases; J trimming: 9 bases; junction bases outside the gene matches: 4. Germline V CDR1 and CDR2: MNHEY, SMNVEV (reference sequence). CDR3 length: 13 amino acids.

This clonotype was seen a handful of times. The chain has TRBV12-3 or TRBV12-4 and TRBJ1-3; 9 nucleotides line up with TRBD1. The CDR3 spans 17 residues. Losses at the gene ends were 1 base for V and 0 bases for J; bases not matched to a gene: 4. The CDR3 nucleotides read TGTGCCAGCAGTTTAGGGGACAGGGTGGGCTCTGGAAACACCATATATTTT. As protein: CASSLGDRVGSGNTIYF.

The chain is built from TRBV12-3 or TRBV12-4 and TRBJ2-2; tentatively, D is TRBD2 (6 bases). The CDR3 length is 19 residues. V shed 2 bases and J shed 0 bases, with 19 bases lying between them. This CDR3 is CASSLPPPIAGPNTGELFF. The DNA for the CDR3 is TGTGCCAGCAGTTTACCTCCTCCCATTGCGGGACCGAACACCGGGGAGCTGTTTTTT.

The chain is built from TRBV18 and TRBJ2-1, with TRBD2 identical over 7 bases. The CDR3 has 16 residues. CDR1 and CDR2 (germline): KGHSH, LQKENI. The V segment lost 2 bases and the J segment 5 bases; nucleotides outside the gene matches: 9. CDR3 protein: CASSPNRRGDHNEQFF. The CDR3 DNA follows: TGTGCCAGCTCACCAAATCGCCGGGGGGACCACAATGAGCAGTTCTTC. The full variable domain, rest sourced from reference TRBV18 and TRBJ2-1, is NAGVMQNPRHLVRRRGQEARLRCSPMKGHSHVYWYRQLPEEGLKFMVYLQKENIIDESGMPKERFSAEFPKEGPSILRIQQVVRGDSAAYFCASSPNRRGDHNEQFFGPGTRLTVL.

This clonotype was recorded at least ten times. The CDR3 DNA reads as TGTGCCACCAGTGATTTCACACAGGGTGGGGACACAGATACGCAGTATTTT. Translated, it gives CATSDFTQGGDTDTQYF. The gene calls are TRBV24-1 and TRBJ2-3; perhaps TRBD1 as D (6 bases). The V end was cut by 1 base, the J end by 2 bases, with 15 bases between. The CDR3 runs to 17 residues. Per the germline V gene, CDR1 is KGHDR and CDR2 is SFDVKD.

About this clonotype: One end of the junction is discordant with germline, which a read error may explain. The chain has TRBV3-1 and TRBJ2-2; 10 bases line up with TRBD1. Germline CDR1 and CDR2: LGHDT and YNNKEL (reference sequence). The CDR3 has 18 residues. This CDR3 reads CASSQGSGTGVLTGELFF. The CDR3 nucleotides are TGTGCCAGCAGCCAAGGCTCCGGGACAGGGGTTCTTACCGGGGAGCTGTTCTTT. The variable domain in full, with the rest retrieved from reference TRBV3-1 and TRBJ2-2, is DTAVSQTPKYLVTQMGNDKSIKCEQNLGHDTMYWYKQDSKKFLKIMFSYNNKELIINETVPNRFSPKSPDKAHLNLHINSLELGDSAVYFCASSQGSGTGVLTGELFFGEGSRLTVL.